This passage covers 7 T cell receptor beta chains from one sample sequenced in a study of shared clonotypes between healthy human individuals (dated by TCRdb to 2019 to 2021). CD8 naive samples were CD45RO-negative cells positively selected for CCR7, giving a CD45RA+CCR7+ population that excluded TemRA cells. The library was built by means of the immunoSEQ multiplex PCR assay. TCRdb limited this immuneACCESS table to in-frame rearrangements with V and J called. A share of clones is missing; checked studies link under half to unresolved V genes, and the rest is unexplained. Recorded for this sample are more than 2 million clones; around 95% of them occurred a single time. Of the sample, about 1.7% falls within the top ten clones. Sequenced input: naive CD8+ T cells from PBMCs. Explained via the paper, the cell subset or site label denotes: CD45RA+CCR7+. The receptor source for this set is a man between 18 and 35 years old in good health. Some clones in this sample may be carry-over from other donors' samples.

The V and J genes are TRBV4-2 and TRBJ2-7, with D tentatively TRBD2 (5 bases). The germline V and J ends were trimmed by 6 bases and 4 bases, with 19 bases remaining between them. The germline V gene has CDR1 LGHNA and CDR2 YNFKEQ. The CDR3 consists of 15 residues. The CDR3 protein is CASRARGENTYEQYF. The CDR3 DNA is TGTGCCAGCAGGGCCCGGGGAGAAAATACGTACGAGCAGTACTTC.

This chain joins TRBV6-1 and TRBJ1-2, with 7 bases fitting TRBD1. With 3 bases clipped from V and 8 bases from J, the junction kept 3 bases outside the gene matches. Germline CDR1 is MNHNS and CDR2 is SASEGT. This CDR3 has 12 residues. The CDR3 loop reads CASSDRGGGYTF. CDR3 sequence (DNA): TGTGCCAGCAGTGACAGGGGGGGCGGCTACACCTTC.

The CDR3 DNA follows: TGTGCCAGCAGCTTAGCCGAACGGGACGCCCTCGAGCAGTACTTC. This sequence encodes CASSLAERDALEQYF. The chain employs TRBV13 and TRBJ2-7; possibly TRBD1 or TRBD2 for D (5 bases each). Germline V CDR1 and CDR2: PRHDT, FYEKMQ (reference sequence). The CDR3 contains 15 residues. V was cut by 1 base and J by 6 bases, with 16 bases left in between. The variable domain in full, with the rest retrieved from reference TRBV13 and TRBJ2-7, is AAGVIQSPRHLIKEKRETATLKCYPIPRHDTVYWYQQGPGQDPQFLISFYEKMQSDKGSIPDRFSAQQFSDYHSELNMSSLELGDSALYFCASSLAERDALEQYFGPGTRLTVT.

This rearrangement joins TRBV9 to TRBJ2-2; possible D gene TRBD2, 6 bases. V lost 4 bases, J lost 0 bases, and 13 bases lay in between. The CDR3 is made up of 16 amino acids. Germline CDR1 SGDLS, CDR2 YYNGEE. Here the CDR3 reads CASSFPGGANTGELFF. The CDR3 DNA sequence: TGTGCCAGCAGCTTCCCCGGAGGGGCGAACACCGGGGAGCTGTTTTTT.

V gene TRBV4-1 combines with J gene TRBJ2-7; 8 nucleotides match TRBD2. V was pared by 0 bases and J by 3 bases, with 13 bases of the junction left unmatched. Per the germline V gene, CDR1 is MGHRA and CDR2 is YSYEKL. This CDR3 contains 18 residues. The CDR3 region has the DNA TGCGCCAGCAGCCAAGATCCGACTTTGGGCGGGAGGCACTACGAGCAGTACTTC. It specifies CASSQDPTLGGRHYEQYF.

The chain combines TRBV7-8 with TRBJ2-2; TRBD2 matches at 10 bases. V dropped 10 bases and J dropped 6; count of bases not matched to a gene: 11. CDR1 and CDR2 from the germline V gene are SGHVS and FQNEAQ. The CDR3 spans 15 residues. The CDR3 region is CAIPALAGVPGELFF. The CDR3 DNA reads TGTGCCATCCCGGCCCTAGCGGGAGTCCCCGGGGAGCTGTTTTTT. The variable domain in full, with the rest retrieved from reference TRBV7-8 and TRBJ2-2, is GAGVSQSPRYKVAKRGQDVALRCDPISGHVSLFWYQQALGQGPEFLTYFQNEAQLDKSGLPSDRFFAERPEGSVSTLKIQRTQQEDSAVYLCAIPALAGVPGELFFGEGSRLTVL.

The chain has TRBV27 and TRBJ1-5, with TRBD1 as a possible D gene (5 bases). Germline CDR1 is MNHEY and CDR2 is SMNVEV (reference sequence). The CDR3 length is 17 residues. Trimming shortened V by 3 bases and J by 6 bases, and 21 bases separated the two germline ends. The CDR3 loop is CASSFGSPGQPGQPQHF. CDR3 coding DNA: TGTGCCAGCAGTTTTGGTTCACCAGGACAACCTGGTCAGCCCCAGCATTTT.